This TCR beta chain was recovered during a study of cytomegalovirus exposure and HLA in healthy donors. General study findings and limits: Prior analysis indicated that the majority of TCR beta V segments exhibited productivity approximately 87% or approximately 30% of the time.

Notes on this clone: The antigen is undetermined.

13 Jbeta primers and 60 Vbeta primers were used for the PCR. Sequencing was performed with immunoSEQ multiplex PCR; in TCRdb, only in-frame clones are kept and a portion is missing. The sample records about 300,000 clones, 70% to 90% being singletons. The germline V gene has CDR1 SNHLY and CDR2 FYNNEI. Between the trimmed V and J ends, which lost 6 bases and 1 base, there was a span of 13 bases. There are 15 residues in the CDR3. This sequence was found in a man in his forties or fifties in good health and CMV-seropositive. The sequencing sample was made of PBMCs. This chain joins TRBV2 and TRBJ2-1; D gene uncertain. For the CDR3, the DNA is TGTGCCAGCAGCAGTCCAGGTCCGTCCTACAATGAGCAGTTCTTC. It yields the protein CASSSPGPSYNEQFF.